This TCR beta chain was profiled in a study of cytomegalovirus exposure and HLA in healthy donors. Looking at the study overall: Unique TCRs from HLA-typed donors, 80 million to 100 million of them, were held in an early data release.

The PCR ran on 60 Vbeta and 13 Jbeta primers. Libraries were prepared by immunoSEQ multiplex PCR; TCRdb keeps only in-frame clonotypes and omits some of them. Among over 55,000 clones, approximately 80% were seen once, and the ten largest hold roughly 5.7%. On this clone itself: No antigen is known for it.

Findings and limits, study-wide: Clonal expansion was found to be greater in HLA-associated TCR beta chains than in equally common others in a later analysis.

CDR1 and CDR2 (germline): SGHTA, FQGNSA. Trimming removed 5 bases at V and 0 bases at J, with 14 bases between. The CDR3 is 16 amino acids. Sequencing input: PBMCs. The rearrangement links TRBV7-2 to TRBJ1-3; D is ambiguous. This TCR derives from a male donor in good health and CMV-seronegative. This CDR3 is CASSLSVPNSGNTIYF. CDR3 in DNA: TGTGCCAGCAGCCTTTCAGTCCCGAACTCTGGAAACACCATATATTTT.